The entry that follows covers one T cell receptor beta chain sequence. Every sampled donor was Caucasian and healthy. The sample originates from a study of identical twins. Unique molecular identifiers were present on the cDNA, and a universal primer site came from template switching. In TCRdb, the 5' RACE reads were re-called with MiXCR into one record per CDR3 protein. In the table there are approximately 700,000 distinct CDR3 sequences, 15% to 20% of which are singletons. The trim removed 7 bases at V and 1 base at J, leaving 9 bases unmatched. This CDR3 is built from 16 residues. The germline CDR1 and CDR2 sequences are LGHNT and FRNRAP. The sample was also reused in another study, on T cells expressing NK-cell markers. Turning to that study: The authors sequenced eight donors, of whom seven were HCMV-seropositive and one was seronegative.

The sequenced material came from PBMCs. This sequence originates from a young woman in good health. The V gene is TRBV12-5, the J gene TRBJ2-2, with 7 nucleotides matching TRBD1. This CDR3 is CASDRKGAGNTGELFF. Written as DNA, the CDR3 is TGTGCTAGTGACAGGAAGGGGGCCGGGAACACCGGGGAGCTGTTTTTT.